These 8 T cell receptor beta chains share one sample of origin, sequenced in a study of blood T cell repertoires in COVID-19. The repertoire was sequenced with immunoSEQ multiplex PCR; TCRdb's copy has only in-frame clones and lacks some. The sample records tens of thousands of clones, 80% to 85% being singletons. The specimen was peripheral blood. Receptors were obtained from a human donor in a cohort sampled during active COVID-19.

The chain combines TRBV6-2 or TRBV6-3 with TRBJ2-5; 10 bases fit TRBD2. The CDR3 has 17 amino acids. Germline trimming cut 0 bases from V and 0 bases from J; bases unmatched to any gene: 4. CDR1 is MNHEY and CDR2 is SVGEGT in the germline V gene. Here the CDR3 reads CASSYSSSGGYQETQYF. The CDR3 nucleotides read TGTGCCAGCAGTTACTCGTCTAGCGGGGGCTACCAAGAGACCCAGTACTTC.

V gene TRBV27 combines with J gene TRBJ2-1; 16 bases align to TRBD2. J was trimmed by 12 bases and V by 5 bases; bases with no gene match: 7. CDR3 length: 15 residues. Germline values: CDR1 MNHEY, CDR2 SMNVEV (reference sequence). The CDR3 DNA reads TGTGCCAGCAGTGAAGGGACTAGCGGGGGGGGAGGGCAGTTCTTC. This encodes CASSEGTSGGGGQFF.

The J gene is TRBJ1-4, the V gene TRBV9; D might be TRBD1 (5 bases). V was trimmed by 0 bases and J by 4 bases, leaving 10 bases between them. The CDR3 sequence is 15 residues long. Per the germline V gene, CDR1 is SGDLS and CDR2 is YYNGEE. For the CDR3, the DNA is TGTGCCAGCAGCGTAGCGGCGGGGGGTAATGAAAAACTGTTTTTT. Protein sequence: CASSVAAGGNEKLFF.

The CDR3 DNA reads TGTGCCAGCAGTTTAGCGGGAGGGAAGGGCTACACCTTC. As protein: CASSLAGGKGYTF. The chain joins TRBV12-3 or TRBV12-4 to TRBJ1-2; D is ambiguous. The V end lost 0 bases, the J end lost 8 bases, and 10 bases lay between the germline ends. This CDR3 has 13 residues.

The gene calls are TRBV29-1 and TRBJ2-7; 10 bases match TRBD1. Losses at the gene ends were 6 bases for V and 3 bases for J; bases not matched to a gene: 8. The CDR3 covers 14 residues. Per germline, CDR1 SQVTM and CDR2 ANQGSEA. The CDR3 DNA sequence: TGCAGCGTAATACCGGGACAGGGGAGCTACGAGCAGTACTTC. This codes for CSVIPGQGSYEQYF.

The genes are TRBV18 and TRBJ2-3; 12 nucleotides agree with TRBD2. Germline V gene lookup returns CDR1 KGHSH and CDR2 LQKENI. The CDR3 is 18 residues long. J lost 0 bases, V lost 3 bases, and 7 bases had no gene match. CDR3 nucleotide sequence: TGTGCCAGCTCACCCCCTAGCGGGGGGGCGGGGAGCACAGATACGCAGTATTTT. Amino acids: CASSPPSGGAGSTDTQYF.

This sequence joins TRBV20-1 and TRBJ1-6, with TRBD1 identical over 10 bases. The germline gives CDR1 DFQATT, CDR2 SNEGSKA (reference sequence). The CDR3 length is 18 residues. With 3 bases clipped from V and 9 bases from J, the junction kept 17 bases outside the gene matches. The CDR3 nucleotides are TGCAGTGCTAGTCCGGGACAGGGGTTCTCCTCTTTAGGTTCACCCCTCCACTTT. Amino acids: CSASPGQGFSSLGSPLHF.

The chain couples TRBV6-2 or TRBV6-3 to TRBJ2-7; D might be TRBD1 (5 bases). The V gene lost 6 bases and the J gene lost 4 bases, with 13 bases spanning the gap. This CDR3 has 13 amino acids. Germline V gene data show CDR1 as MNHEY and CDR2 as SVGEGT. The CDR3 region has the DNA TGTGCCAGCAGCCGGACATCCCTATACGAGCAGTACTTC. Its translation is CASSRTSLYEQYF.